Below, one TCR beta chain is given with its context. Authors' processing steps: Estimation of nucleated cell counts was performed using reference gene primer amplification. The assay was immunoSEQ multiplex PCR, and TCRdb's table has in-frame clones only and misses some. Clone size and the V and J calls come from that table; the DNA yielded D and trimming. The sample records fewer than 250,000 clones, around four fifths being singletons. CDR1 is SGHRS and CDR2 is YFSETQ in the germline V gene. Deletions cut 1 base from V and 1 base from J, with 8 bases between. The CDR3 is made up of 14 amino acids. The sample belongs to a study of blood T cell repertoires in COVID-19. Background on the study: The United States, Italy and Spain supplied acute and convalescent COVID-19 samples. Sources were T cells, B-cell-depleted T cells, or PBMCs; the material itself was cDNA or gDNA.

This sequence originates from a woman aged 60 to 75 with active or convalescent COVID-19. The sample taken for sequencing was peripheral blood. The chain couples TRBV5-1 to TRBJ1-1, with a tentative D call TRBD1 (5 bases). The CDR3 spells CASSLQGPNTEAFF. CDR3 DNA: TGCGCCAGCAGCTTGCAGGGCCCGAACACTGAAGCTTTCTTT.